The clone carrying this T cell receptor beta chain was counted between two and nine times. These data come from a study of blood T cell repertoires in COVID-19. For the study at large: The study drew acute and convalescent COVID-19 samples from the United States, Italy and Spain. The analysed material was cDNA or gDNA that came from T cells, B-cell-depleted T cells, or PBMCs.

Per the original methods: Reference gene primer amplification gave estimated nucleated cell counts. Measured with immunoSEQ multiplex PCR; TCRdb has only the in-frame clones, and not every one. The DNA was the basis for D and trimming; V, J and clone size are from that table. The table has about 120,000 clones, about four fifths seen once; the top ten hold 10%. Germline V gene lookup returns CDR1 SGHRS and CDR2 YFSETQ. V lost 4 bases and J lost 0; bases outside the gene matches: 7. The CDR3 is made up of 15 amino acids. The chain employs TRBV5-1 and TRBJ2-7; 7 nucleotides agree with TRBD1. Sequencing was carried out using peripheral blood. The sequence was collected from a human donor in a cohort sampled during active COVID-19. For the CDR3, the DNA is TGCGCCAGCAGCGTCGGGACAGTAAGCTCCTACGAGCAGTACTTC. Translation: CASSVGTVSSYEQYF.